A selection of T cell receptor beta chains follows, all from one sample in a study of blood T cell repertoires in COVID-19. Some clones are missing from TCRdb's copy, which holds only in-frame ones; the method was immunoSEQ multiplex PCR. The repertoire consists of fewer than 300,000 clones, with 87% occurring once and the leading ten covering about 1.6%. Sequencing was performed on peripheral blood. All receptors come from a woman aged 35 to 49 who had recovered from COVID-19. Each CDR3 is given with its conserved first and last residue. A D gene is named only where the DNA matches it firmly. Clone size is given for some rows only: seen once, a few or many times, or a class if the clone is expanded.

clone size: .
D gene: .
J gene: TRBJ1-1
V gene: TRBV5-1
CDR3 DNA: TGCGCCAGCAGCTTCCAGAACACTGAAGCTTTCTTT
CDR3 protein: CASSFQNTEAFF

clone size: .
D gene: TRBD2
J gene: TRBJ2-1
V gene: TRBV29-1
CDR3 DNA: TGCAGCGTGGAATTAGCGGGGGGTCTGTTAGAGCAGTTCTTC
CDR3 protein: CSVELAGGLLEQFF

clone size: .
D gene: .
J gene: TRBJ1-1
V gene: TRBV4-3
CDR3 DNA: TGCGCCAGCAGCCAAGAGACAGAGGCTCGGGCTTTCTTT
CDR3 protein: CASSQETEARAFF

clone size: .
D gene: .
J gene: TRBJ1-1
V gene: TRBV6-5
CDR3 DNA: TGTGCCAGCAGTTACTGGCCCGGGACTACCTACACTGAAGCTTTCTTT
CDR3 protein: CASSYWPGTTYTEAFF

clone size: .
D gene: TRBD1
J gene: TRBJ1-2
V gene: TRBV30
CDR3 DNA: TGTGCCTGGAGTGCCACCGGGACAGGGACCCCCGCGAATGGCTACACCTTC
CDR3 protein: CAWSATGTGTPANGYTF

clone size: .
D gene: TRBD1
J gene: TRBJ1-4
V gene: TRBV5-4
CDR3 DNA: TGTGCCAGCAGCTTGGTCGGGACAGGGAGTGAAAAACTGTTTTTT
CDR3 protein: CASSLVGTGSEKLFF

clone size: .
D gene: .
J gene: TRBJ1-1
V gene: TRBV6-5
CDR3 DNA: TGTGCCAGCAGTCACGGGAGGGAGAGCACTGAAGCTTTCTTT
CDR3 protein: CASSHGRESTEAFF

clone size: .
D gene: .
J gene: TRBJ2-1
V gene: TRBV7-2
CDR3 DNA: TGTGCCAGCAACGGCGCCGGGAGAATCAATGAGCAGTTCTTC
CDR3 protein: CASNGAGRINEQFF

clone size: .
D gene: .
J gene: TRBJ2-2
V gene: TRBV6-5
CDR3 DNA: TGTGCCAGCAGTTACTCGGTCCGGGGATGGAACGGGGAGCTGTTTTTT
CDR3 protein: CASSYSVRGWNGELFF

clone size: .
D gene: TRBD2
J gene: TRBJ2-3
V gene: TRBV7-7
CDR3 DNA: TGTGCCAGCAGCCGGACTAGCGGGGATACGCAGTATTTT
CDR3 protein: CASSRTSGDTQYF

clone size: .
D gene: .
J gene: TRBJ2-7
V gene: TRBV6-1
CDR3 DNA: TGTGCCAGCAGTGAAACTAGTGTTGCCGAGCAGTACTTC
CDR3 protein: CASSETSVAEQYF

clone size: .
D gene: TRBD2
J gene: TRBJ2-1
V gene: TRBV6-5
CDR3 DNA: TGTGCCAGCAGTCCTTGGCTAGCGGGGAGCGGGGAGCAGTTCTTC
CDR3 protein: CASSPWLAGSGEQFF

clone size: .
D gene: .
J gene: TRBJ2-1
V gene: TRBV3-1/TRBV3-2
CDR3 DNA: TGTGCCAGCAGCCAAGATCGGGTCCGCTACAATGAGCAGTTCTTC
CDR3 protein: CASSQDRVRYNEQFF

clone size: .
D gene: .
J gene: TRBJ1-2
V gene: TRBV6-2/TRBV6-3
CDR3 DNA: TGTGCCAGCAGTTACCTGGGGGCGACCGCTAACTATGGCTACACCTTC
CDR3 protein: CASSYLGATANYGYTF

clone size: few
D gene: .
J gene: TRBJ1-1
V gene: TRBV2
CDR3 DNA: TGTGCCAGCAGTGAAGAGTCGGGGATGAACACTGAAGCTTTCTTT
CDR3 protein: CASSEESGMNTEAFF

clone size: .
D gene: TRBD2
J gene: TRBJ2-1
V gene: TRBV6-6
CDR3 DNA: TGTGCCAGCAGCCGGCGCGGGAGCGGGGGGACTAATGAGCAGTTCTTC
CDR3 protein: CASSRRGSGGTNEQFF

clone size: .
D gene: TRBD1
J gene: TRBJ1-1
V gene: TRBV20-1
CDR3 DNA: TGCAGTGCCGGGACAGTCACTGAAGCTTTCTTT
CDR3 protein: CSAGTVTEAFF

clone size: .
D gene: .
J gene: TRBJ1-2
V gene: TRBV9
CDR3 DNA: TGTGCCAGCAGCTCCTCGACACTCTATGGCTACACCTTC
CDR3 protein: CASSSSTLYGYTF

clone size: .
D gene: .
J gene: TRBJ1-2
V gene: TRBV3-1/TRBV3-2
CDR3 DNA: TGTGCCAGCAGCCAACGGGGGTGGAGCTACACCTTC
CDR3 protein: CASSQRGWSYTF

clone size: .
D gene: .
J gene: TRBJ1-1
V gene: TRBV29-1
CDR3 DNA: TGCAGCGCCGAGAGGGACTTCCTGAACACTGAAGCTTTCTTT
CDR3 protein: CSAERDFLNTEAFF

clone size: .
D gene: TRBD2
J gene: TRBJ2-1
V gene: TRBV19
CDR3 DNA: TGTGCCAGTAGTATGACTCCGGGACTAGCGGGGACCGCAAAGTTCTTC
CDR3 protein: CASSMTPGLAGTAKFF

clone size: .
D gene: TRBD1
J gene: TRBJ2-7
V gene: TRBV5-1
CDR3 DNA: TGCGCCAGCAGCTTGGAGCCGGGACAGGGCTTCGAGCAGTACTTC
CDR3 protein: CASSLEPGQGFEQYF

clone size: .
D gene: .
J gene: TRBJ2-3
V gene: TRBV18
CDR3 DNA: TGTGCCAGCTCACTTGCGACAGGAGCAGATACGCAGTATTTT
CDR3 protein: CASSLATGADTQYF

clone size: .
D gene: TRBD1
J gene: TRBJ1-2
V gene: TRBV2
CDR3 DNA: TGTGCCAGCAGTGACGGCGGGACAGGCAACTATGGCTACACCTTC
CDR3 protein: CASSDGGTGNYGYTF

clone size: once
D gene: TRBD2
J gene: TRBJ2-1
V gene: TRBV18
CDR3 DNA: TGTGCCAGCTCACCTAAACTAGCGGGGGTGACCTACAATGAGCAGTTCTTC
CDR3 protein: CASSPKLAGVTYNEQFF

clone size: once
D gene: .
J gene: TRBJ1-1
V gene: TRBV7-3
CDR3 DNA: TGTGCCAGCAGCTCTACAGTGGGCCTAGCGACGGCTTTCTTT
CDR3 protein: CASSSTVGLATAFF

clone size: once
D gene: .
J gene: TRBJ1-5
V gene: TRBV4-1
CDR3 DNA: TGCGCCAGCAGCCTGAGACTCCTAAGTGAGCCCCAGCATTTT
CDR3 protein: CASSLRLLSEPQHF

clone size: .
D gene: .
J gene: TRBJ2-1
V gene: TRBV12-3/TRBV12-4
CDR3 DNA: TGTGCCAGCAGTTTCATACGGCAGGCCGAGCAGTTCTTC
CDR3 protein: CASSFIRQAEQFF

clone size: .
D gene: .
J gene: TRBJ1-3
V gene: TRBV10-2
CDR3 DNA: TGCGCCATCATGGCTCCAAATTTT
CDR3 protein: CAIMAPNF

clone size: once
D gene: .
J gene: TRBJ1-2
V gene: TRBV5-4
CDR3 DNA: TGTGCCAGCACCGAGCCGGGGAACTATGGCTACACCTTC
CDR3 protein: CASTEPGNYGYTF

clone size: .
D gene: .
J gene: TRBJ1-6
V gene: TRBV5-6
CDR3 DNA: TGTGCCAGCAGCCCGCGGGTGTCGGGAAATGGGTCACCCCTCCACTTT
CDR3 protein: CASSPRVSGNGSPLHF

clone size: few
D gene: .
J gene: TRBJ1-2
V gene: TRBV30
CDR3 DNA: TGTGCCTGGAGGATAGGAACGGGCTATGGCTACACCTTC
CDR3 protein: CAWRIGTGYGYTF

clone size: .
D gene: .
J gene: TRBJ2-7
V gene: TRBV4-1
CDR3 DNA: TGCGCCAGCAGCCAACTATTGCAGGCCGCCTACGAGCAGTACTTC
CDR3 protein: CASSQLLQAAYEQYF